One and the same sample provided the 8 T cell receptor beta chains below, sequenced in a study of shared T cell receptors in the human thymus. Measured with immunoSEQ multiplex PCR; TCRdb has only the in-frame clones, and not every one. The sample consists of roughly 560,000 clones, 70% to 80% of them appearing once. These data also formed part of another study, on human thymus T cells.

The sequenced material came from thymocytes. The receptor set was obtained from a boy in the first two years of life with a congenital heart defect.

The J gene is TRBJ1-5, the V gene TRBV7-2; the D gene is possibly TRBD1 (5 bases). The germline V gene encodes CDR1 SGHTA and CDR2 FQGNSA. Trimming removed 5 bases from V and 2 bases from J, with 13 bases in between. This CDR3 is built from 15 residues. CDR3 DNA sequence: TGTGCCAGCAGCCGACGGGGGGATGGCAATCAGCCCCAGCATTTT. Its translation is CASSRRGDGNQPQHF.

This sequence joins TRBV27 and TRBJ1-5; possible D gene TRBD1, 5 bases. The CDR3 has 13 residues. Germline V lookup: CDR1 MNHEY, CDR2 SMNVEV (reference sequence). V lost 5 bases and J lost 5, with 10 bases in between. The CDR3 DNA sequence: TGTGCCAGCAGTCGAACGGGGGATCAGCCCCAGCATTTT. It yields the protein CASSRTGDQPQHF.

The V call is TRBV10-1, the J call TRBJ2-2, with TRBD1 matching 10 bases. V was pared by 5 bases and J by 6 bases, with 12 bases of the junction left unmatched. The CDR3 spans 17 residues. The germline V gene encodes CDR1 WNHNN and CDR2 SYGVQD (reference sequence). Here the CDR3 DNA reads TGCGCCAGCAGTTACAACCGACAGGGGGCTGAGGCCGGGGAGCTGTTTTTT. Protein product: CASSYNRQGAEAGELFF.

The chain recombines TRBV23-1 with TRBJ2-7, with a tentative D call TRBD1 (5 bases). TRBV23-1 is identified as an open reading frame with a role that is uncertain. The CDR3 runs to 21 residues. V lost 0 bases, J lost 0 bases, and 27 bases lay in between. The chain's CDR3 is CASSQSWRPGATAPLSYEQYF. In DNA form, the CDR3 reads TGCGCCAGCAGTCAATCGTGGCGGCCCGGAGCGACAGCGCCCCTCTCCTACGAGCAGTACTTC.

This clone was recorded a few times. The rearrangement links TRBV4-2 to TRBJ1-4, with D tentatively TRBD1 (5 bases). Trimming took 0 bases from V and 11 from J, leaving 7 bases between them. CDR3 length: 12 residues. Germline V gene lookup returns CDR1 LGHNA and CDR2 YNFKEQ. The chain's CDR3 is CASSQDRGKLFF. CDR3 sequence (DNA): TGTGCCAGCAGCCAAGATCGGGGGAAACTGTTTTTT.

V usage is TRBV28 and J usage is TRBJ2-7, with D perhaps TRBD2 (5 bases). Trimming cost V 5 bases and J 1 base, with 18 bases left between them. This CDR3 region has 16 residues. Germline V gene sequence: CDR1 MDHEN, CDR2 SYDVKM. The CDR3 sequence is CASSTSKETISYEQYF. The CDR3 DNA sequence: TGTGCCAGCAGTACTTCAAAGGAGACTATTTCCTACGAGCAGTACTTC.

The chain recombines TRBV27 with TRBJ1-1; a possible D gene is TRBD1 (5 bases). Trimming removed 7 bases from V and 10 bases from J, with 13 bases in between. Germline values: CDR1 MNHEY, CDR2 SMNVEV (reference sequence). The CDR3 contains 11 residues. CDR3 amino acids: CASTLGARAFF. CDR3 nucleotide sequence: TGTGCCAGCACTCTTGGGGCTCGAGCTTTCTTT.

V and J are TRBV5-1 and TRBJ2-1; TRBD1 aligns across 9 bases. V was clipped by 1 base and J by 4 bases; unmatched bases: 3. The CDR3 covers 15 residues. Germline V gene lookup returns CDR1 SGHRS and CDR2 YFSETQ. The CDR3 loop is CASSLIGTGYNEQFF. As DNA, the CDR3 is TGCGCCAGCAGCTTGATCGGGACAGGGTACAATGAGCAGTTCTTC.